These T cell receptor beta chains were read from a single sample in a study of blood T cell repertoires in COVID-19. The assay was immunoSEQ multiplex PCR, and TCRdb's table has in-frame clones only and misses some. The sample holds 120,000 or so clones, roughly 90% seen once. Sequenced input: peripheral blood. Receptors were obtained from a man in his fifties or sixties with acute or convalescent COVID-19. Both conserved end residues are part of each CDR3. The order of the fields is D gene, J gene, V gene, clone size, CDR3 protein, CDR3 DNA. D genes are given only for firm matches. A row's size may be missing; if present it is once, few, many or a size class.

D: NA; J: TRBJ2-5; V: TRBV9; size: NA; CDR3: CASSARASHQETQYF; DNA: TGTGCCAGCAGCGCCCGAGCTTCCCACCAAGAGACCCAGTACTTC
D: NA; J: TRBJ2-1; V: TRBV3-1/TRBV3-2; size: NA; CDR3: CASSARDWKFF; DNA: TGTGCCAGCAGCGCCCGGGACTGGAAGTTCTTC
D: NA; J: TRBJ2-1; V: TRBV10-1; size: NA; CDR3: CASSESRGGLYNEQFF; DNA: TGCGCCAGCAGTGAGTCGAGAGGTGGCCTCTACAATGAGCAGTTCTTC
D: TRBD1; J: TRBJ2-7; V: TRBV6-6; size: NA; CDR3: CASSWDRAYYEQYF; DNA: TGTGCCAGCAGTTGGGACAGGGCTTACTACGAGCAGTACTTC
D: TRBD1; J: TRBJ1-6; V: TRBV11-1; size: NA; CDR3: CASSPGQAISPLHF; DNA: TGTGCCAGCAGCCCCGGACAGGCGATTTCACCCCTCCACTTT
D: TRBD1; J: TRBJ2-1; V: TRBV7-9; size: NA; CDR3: CASSLWGQPSNEQFF; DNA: TGTGCCAGCAGCCTTTGGGGACAGCCATCAAATGAGCAGTTCTTC
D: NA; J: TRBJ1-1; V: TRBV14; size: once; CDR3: CASSQRHTAGTEAFF; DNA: TGTGCCAGCAGCCAGAGACACACCGCTGGCACTGAAGCTTTCTTT
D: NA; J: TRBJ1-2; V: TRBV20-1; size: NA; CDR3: CSASSGAGGYTF; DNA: TGCAGTGCTAGTTCAGGGGCTGGTGGCTACACCTTC
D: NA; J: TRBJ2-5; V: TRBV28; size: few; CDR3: CASHRYQETQYF; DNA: TGTGCCAGCCACAGGTACCAAGAGACCCAGTACTTC
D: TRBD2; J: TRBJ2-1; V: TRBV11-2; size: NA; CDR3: CASSLAGLAGVNEQFF; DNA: TGTGCCAGCAGCTTAGCCGGACTAGCGGGAGTCAATGAGCAGTTCTTC
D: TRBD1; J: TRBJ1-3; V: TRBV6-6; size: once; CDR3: CASSQGGAGNTIYF; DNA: TGTGCCAGCAGTCAGGGGGGGGCTGGAAACACCATATATTTT
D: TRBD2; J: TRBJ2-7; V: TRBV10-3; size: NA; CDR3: CAIRGLAGDSPYEQYF; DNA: TGTGCCATCAGGGGACTAGCGGGCGATTCACCCTACGAGCAGTACTTC
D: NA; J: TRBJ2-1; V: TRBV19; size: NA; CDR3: CASSIGRGMVIAETLYNEQFF; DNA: TGTGCCAGTAGTATCGGTCGGGGGATGGTTATAGCGGAGACCCTTTACAATGAGCAGTTCTTC
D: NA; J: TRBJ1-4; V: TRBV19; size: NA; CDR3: CASSISLSTNEKLFF; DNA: TGTGCCAGTAGTATATCTTTATCAACTAATGAAAAACTGTTTTTT
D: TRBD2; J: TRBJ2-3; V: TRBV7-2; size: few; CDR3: CASSPKTGLAGASTDTQYF; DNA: TGTGCCAGCAGCCCCAAGACCGGACTAGCGGGGGCTAGCACAGATACGCAGTATTTT
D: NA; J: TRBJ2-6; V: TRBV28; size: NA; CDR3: CASSRGGAGANVLTF; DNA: TGTGCCAGCAGTAGGGGGGGGGCTGGGGCCAACGTCCTGACTTTC
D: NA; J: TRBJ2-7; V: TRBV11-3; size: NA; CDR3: CASSLAASVYEQYF; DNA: TGTGCCAGCAGCTTAGCGGCTAGCGTCTACGAGCAGTACTTC
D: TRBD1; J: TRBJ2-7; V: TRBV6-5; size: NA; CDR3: CASRPGQGGYEQYF; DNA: TGTGCCAGCCGGCCCGGACAGGGGGGGTACGAGCAGTACTTC
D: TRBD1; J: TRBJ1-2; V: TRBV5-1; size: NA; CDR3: CASSPGQDGEGRGYTF; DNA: TGCGCCAGCAGCCCAGGACAGGACGGCGAGGGTCGTGGCTACACCTTC
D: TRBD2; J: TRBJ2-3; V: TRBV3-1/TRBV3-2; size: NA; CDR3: CASRLAVTDTQYF; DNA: TGTGCCAGCAGACTAGCGGTCACAGATACGCAGTATTTT
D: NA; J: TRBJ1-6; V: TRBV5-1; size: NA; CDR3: CASREIAGYSYNSPLHF; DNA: TGCGCCAGCAGAGAAATCGCAGGCTACTCCTATAATTCACCCCTCCACTTT
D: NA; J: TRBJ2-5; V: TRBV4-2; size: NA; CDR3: CASSDKGVRETQYF; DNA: TGTGCCAGCAGCGATAAGGGGGTAAGGGAGACCCAGTACTTC
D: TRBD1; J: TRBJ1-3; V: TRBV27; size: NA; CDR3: CASRQTGAGNTIYF; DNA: TGTGCCAGCAGGCAAACAGGGGCTGGAAACACCATATATTTT
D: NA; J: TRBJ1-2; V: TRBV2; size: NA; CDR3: CASSGGGHYGYTF; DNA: TGTGCCAGCAGTGGGGGGGGGCACTATGGCTACACCTTC
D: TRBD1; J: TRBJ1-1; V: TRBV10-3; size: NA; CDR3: CAISENGQEGSEAFF; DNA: TGTGCCATCAGTGAAAACGGACAGGAAGGATCTGAAGCTTTCTTT
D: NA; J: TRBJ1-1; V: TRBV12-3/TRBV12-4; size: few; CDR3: CASSLTTYEAFF; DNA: TGTGCCAGCAGTTTAACGACATATGAAGCTTTCTTT
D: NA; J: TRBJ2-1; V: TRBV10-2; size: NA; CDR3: CASKHYGSSYNEQFF; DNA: TGCGCCAGCAAGCACTATGGGAGCTCCTACAATGAGCAGTTCTTC
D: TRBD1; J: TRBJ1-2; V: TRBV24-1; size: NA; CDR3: CATSDLSGRGDGYTF; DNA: TGTGCCACCAGTGATTTGTCCGGCAGGGGGGATGGCTACACCTTC
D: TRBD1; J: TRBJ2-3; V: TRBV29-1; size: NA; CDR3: CSVGQGTDTQYF; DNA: TGCAGCGTCGGACAGGGCACAGATACGCAGTATTTT
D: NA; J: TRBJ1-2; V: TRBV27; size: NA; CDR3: CASSLGGQANYLGYTF; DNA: TGTGCCAGCAGTTTAGGAGGGCAGGCCAACTATTTGGGCTACACCTTC
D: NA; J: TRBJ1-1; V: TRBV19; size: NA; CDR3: CASTHRGGEAFF; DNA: TGTGCCAGTACCCATCGAGGAGGTGAAGCTTTCTTT
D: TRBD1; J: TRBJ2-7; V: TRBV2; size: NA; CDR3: CAGGQGPYEQYF; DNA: TGTGCCGGGGGACAGGGACCCTACGAGCAGTACTTC
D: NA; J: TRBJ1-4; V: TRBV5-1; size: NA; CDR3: CASSVLGATNEKLFF; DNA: TGCGCCAGCAGCGTCCTAGGTGCAACTAATGAAAAACTGTTTTTT
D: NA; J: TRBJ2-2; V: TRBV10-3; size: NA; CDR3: CAIRRSFGGELFF; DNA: TGTGCCATCAGGCGATCTTTCGGCGGGGAGCTGTTTTTT
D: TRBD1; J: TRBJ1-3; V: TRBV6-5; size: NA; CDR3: CASSSARGPNTIYF; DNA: TGTGCCAGCAGTTCTGCCAGGGGGCCAAACACCATATATTTT
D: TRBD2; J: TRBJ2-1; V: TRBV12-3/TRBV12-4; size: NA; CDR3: CASRSGLDNEQFF; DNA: TGTGCCAGCAGATCGGGACTAGACAATGAGCAGTTCTTC
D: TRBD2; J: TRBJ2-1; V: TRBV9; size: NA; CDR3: CASSVSAAGTSGNEQFF; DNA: TGTGCCAGCAGCGTGAGCGCGGCCGGGACTAGCGGAAATGAGCAGTTCTTC
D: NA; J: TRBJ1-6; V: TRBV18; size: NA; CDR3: CASSLNGSGGNSPLHF; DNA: TGTGCCAGCTCACTTAACGGCTCGGGTGGTAATTCACCCCTCCACTTT
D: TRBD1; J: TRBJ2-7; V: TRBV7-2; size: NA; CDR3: CASRRDRGTYEQYF; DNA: TGTGCCAGCAGACGGGACAGGGGGACGTACGAGCAGTACTTC
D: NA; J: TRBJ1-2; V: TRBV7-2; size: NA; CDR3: CASTLGASGYTF; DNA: TGTGCCAGCACCCTTGGGGCGTCTGGCTACACCTTC
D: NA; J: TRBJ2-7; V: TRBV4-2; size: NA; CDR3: CASSQDLEQGSKQYF; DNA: TGTGCCAGCAGCCAAGATTTGGAGCAGGGGAGTAAGCAGTACTTC
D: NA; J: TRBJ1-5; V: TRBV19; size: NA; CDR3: CASSTFGGRSNQPQHF; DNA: TGTGCCAGTAGTACCTTCGGAGGCAGGAGCAATCAGCCCCAGCATTTT
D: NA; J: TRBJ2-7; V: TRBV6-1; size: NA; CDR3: CASSDVRRADSYEQYF; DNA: TGTGCCAGCAGTGACGTGAGGAGGGCTGACTCCTACGAGCAGTACTTC
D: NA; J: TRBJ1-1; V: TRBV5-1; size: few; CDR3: CASSLAKTEGTEAFF; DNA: TGCGCCAGCAGCTTGGCTAAGACAGAAGGCACTGAAGCTTTCTTT
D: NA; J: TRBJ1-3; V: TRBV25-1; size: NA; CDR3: CASSEFRDSGNTIYF; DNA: TGTGCCAGCAGTGAGTTCAGGGACTCTGGAAACACCATATATTTT
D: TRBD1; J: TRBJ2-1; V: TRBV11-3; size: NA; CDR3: CASRAGTGANEQFF; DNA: TGTGCCAGCAGGGCCGGGACAGGGGCGAATGAGCAGTTCTTC
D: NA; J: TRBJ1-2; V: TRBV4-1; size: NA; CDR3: CASSPQGIHGYTF; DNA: TGCGCCAGCAGCCCCCAGGGGATCCATGGCTACACCTTC
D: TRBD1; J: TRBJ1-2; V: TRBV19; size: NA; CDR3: CASSIPGQGAYGYTF; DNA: TGTGCCAGTAGTATCCCGGGACAGGGGGCCTATGGCTACACCTTC